Reported below is one TCR beta chain. The CDR3 has 15 amino acids. Trimming pared 1 base from V and 9 bases from J, leaving 17 bases between. The germline gives CDR1 SGHVT, CDR2 SQSDAQ. Sequencing relied on a cDNA template that was reverse transcribed from extracted RNA. Sequencing used immunoSEQ multiplex PCR; TCRdb keeps in-frame clones, though not all of them. The sample has fewer than 200,000 clones; approximately 59% are singletons. This entry comes from a study of CD8+ T cells in alopecia areata. Sequencing was performed on CD4+ T cells sorted from blood, taken at week 0. The rearrangement links TRBV7-4 to TRBJ2-3; tentatively, D is TRBD2 (6 bases). This receptor was identified in a human donor with alopecia areata. For the CDR3, the DNA is TGTGCCAGCAGCTTAGGGCCCCCCTGCGGGGAGACGCAGTATTTT. Protein sequence: CASSLGPPCGETQYF.